One T cell receptor beta chain is described in this entry. Its antigen is unknown. No much larger clonotype is one base removed from it; base qualities were not supplied. Trimming removed 1 base from V and 6 bases from J, leaving 13 bases between the germline ends. CDR1 and CDR2 are read off the germline V gene as SGHDN and FVKESK. Including cysteine and phenylalanine, the CDR3 has 14 amino acids. Only the CDR3 portion is preserved as DNA: 42 bases, with reading frame beginning at the first base. The sample originates from a study of shared T cell receptors in the human thymus listed by TCRdb under 2021. The study in broad terms: The study examined how self-reactive, shared T-cell receptor alpha chains are generated in the human thymus.

Library creation used the immunoSEQ multiplex PCR assay. In its TCRdb copy, this immuneACCESS table keeps in-frame sequences only and misses some clones. Where compared with another copy, unresolved V genes explain less than half of these, and the others have no known cause. Across this sample there are approximately 490,000 clones, with more than 75% seen only once. About 0.014% of the sample is held by the ten biggest clonotypes. The same sample was also studied in work on human thymus T cells. The second source states: In Finland, the donors were immunologically healthy infants who were having open corrective cardiac surgery for congenital heart defects. The thymus tissue came from surgical resects taken out during corrective cardiac surgery. Both the thymic and the peripheral blood repertoires appeared to show biased V and J gene segment usage. The related research reported highly overlapping thymic TCR repertoires among unrelated individuals. TCR alpha and beta repertoires from roughly 8 infant thymus samples and a few related peripheral blood samples were characterized in the study. Donor ages ranged from roughly 6 to 250 days, and the cohort comprised over 5 male and two female infants. Thymocytes were freed from the tissue by mechanical means and kept at -70 degrees C as pellets of roughly 9-34 million cells. A QIAsymphony instrument was used to extract genomic DNA from the frozen cell pellets. TCRB and TCRAD loci were amplified from a standardized quantity of quality-controlled genomic DNA using the immunoSEQ multiplex PCR assay. The V(D)J region was spanned by amplicons of a length sufficient to cover the CDR3 and to identify V and J genes. Through the commercial immunoSEQ service, the amplicons were sequenced on an Illumina platform. Primer bias and sequencing errors were corrected as previously described, and TCRAD and TCRB were defined on the basis of the IMGT database. immunoSEQ Analyzer 3.0 and VDJTools were used for repertoire analysis, which covered basic statistics, V/J segment usage, diversity estimates, rarefaction and pairwise overlap. Chao1, ChaoE, Efron-Thisted, Shannon and inverse Simpson indices were used to estimate diversity, which was also estimated on datasets down-sampled to the smallest sample. Repertoire overlap used strict matching of CDR3 nucleotide sequence, V gene and J gene, with Jaccard-based multidimensional scaling clustering. On average, thymus samples yielded 650,000 to 1,000,000 unique TCRB clonotypes, whereas blood samples yielded approximately 90,000.

This chain is built from TRBV14 and TRBJ2-7; the D gene is perhaps TRBD1, on 5 matching bases. The sequence derives from a boy younger than two with a congenital heart defect. Donor details come from another sample of the same person, matched by shared clones. The sequencing input was thymocytes. The DNA sequence follows: TGTGCCAGCAGCCAAGGACCTTCTGGGGCCGAGCAGTACTTC. Translation gives CASSQGPSGAEQYF.